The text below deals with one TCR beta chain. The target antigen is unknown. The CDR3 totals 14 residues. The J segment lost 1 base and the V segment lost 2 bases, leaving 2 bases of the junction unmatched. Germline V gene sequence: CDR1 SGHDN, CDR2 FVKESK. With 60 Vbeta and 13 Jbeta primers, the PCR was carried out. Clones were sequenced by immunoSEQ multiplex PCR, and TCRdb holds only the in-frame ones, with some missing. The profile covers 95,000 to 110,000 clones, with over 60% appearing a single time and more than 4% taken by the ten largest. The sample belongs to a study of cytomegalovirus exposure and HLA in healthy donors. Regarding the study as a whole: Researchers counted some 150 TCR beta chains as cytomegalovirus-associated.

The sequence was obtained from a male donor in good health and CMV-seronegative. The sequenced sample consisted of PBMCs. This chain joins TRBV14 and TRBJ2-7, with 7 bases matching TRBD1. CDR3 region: CASSQNRGSYEQYF. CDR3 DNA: TGTGCCAGCAGCCAAAACAGGGGATCCTACGAGCAGTACTTC.